This passage covers 29 T cell receptor beta chains from one sample sequenced in a study of vaccination and CD4 T cells after COVID-19. Noted time point: late sampling 161 to 241 days after vaccination in a few convalescent patients. Treatment described: approximately 9-day PBMC culture with coronavirus spike peptide pools or control peptides (ViraFEST assay). Oncomine TCR Beta short-read sequencing was applied to DNA from cultured CD4+ T cells. In TCRdb, the PCR reads were re-called with MiXCR into one record per CDR3 protein. Here the sample spans some 21,000 distinct CDR3 sequences, 43% being singletons. These receptors' antigens are unknown. The source material was CD4+ T cells from blood, cultured in vitro, sampled about 7 months after SARS-CoV-2 vaccination. Receptors originate from a human donor who had recovered from COVID-19.

CDR3 protein: CASSNTGTVQETQYF. The CDR3 DNA is TGTGCCAGCAGCAATACCGGGACCGTACAAGAGACCCAGTACTTC. The rearrangement links TRBV21-1 to TRBJ2-5; the table's TRBD1 call for D was not verified on the DNA. TRBV21-1 is described as a pseudogene. The length of the CDR3 is 15 residues.

The chain joins TRBV28 to TRBJ2-1; 9 bases match TRBD2. V lost 7 bases and J lost 4; bases outside the gene matches: 5. The CDR3 runs to 14 residues. Germline V gene lookup returns CDR1 MDHEN and CDR2 SYDVKM. CDR3 region: CASNGLASYNEQFF. Written as DNA, the CDR3 is TGTGCCAGCAACGGACTAGCGTCGTACAATGAGCAGTTCTTC.

The chain carries TRBV6-1 and TRBJ1-2; D gene unclear. Trimming took off 0 bases at V and 2 bases at J, with 7 bases between the two ends. Per the germline V gene, CDR1 is MNHNS and CDR2 is SASEGT. This CDR3 has 14 residues. CDR3 sequence: CASSEAEFNYGYTF. The CDR3 bases are TGTGCCAGCAGTGAAGCTGAATTCAACTATGGCTACACCTTC.

The rearrangement joins TRBV5-1 to TRBJ1-2; D gene ambiguous. V shed 4 bases and J shed 8 bases, with 15 bases lying between them. The length of the CDR3 is 13 residues. The germline V gene encodes CDR1 SGHRS and CDR2 YFSETQ. The CDR3 loop is CASSPEAGLGYTF. CDR3 DNA: TGCGCCAGCAGCCCGGAGGCGGGGTTGGGCTACACCTTC.

V is TRBV30 and J is TRBJ1-5; D is unclear. Trimming shortened V by 3 bases and J by 4 bases, and 13 bases separated the two germline ends. Germline values: CDR1 GTSNPN, CDR2 SVGIG (reference sequence). CDR3 length equals 14 residues. The CDR3 region has the DNA TGTGCCTGGAGCCCTAAATTGTCTAATCAGCCCCAGCATTTT. This gives the protein CAWSPKLSNQPQHF.

This clonotype was picked up a small number of times. The chain uses TRBV10-3 and TRBJ2-3; 7 bases line up with TRBD1. Germline CDR1 is ENHRY and CDR2 is SYGVKD. V lost 2 bases and J lost 0; bases outside the gene matches: 2. This CDR3 comprises 15 residues. This CDR3 reads CAISEHRGSTDTQYF. The CDR3 coding sequence is TGTGCCATCAGTGAGCACAGGGGTAGCACAGATACGCAGTATTTT.

This clonotype was observed a handful of times. CDR3 sequence reads: CASSLGGRSNSPLHF. As DNA, the CDR3 is TGTGCCAGCAGCTTAGGGGGACGTAGTAATTCACCCCTCCACTTT. The chain carries TRBV7-8 and TRBJ1-6; D is possibly TRBD1 (5 bases). The germline V gene has CDR1 SGHVS and CDR2 FQNEAQ. This CDR3 contains 15 residues. Trimming stripped 1 base from V and 6 bases from J, with 10 bases between. Based on the CDR3 plus reference TRBV7-8 and TRBJ1-6, the full variable domain is GAGVSQSPRYKVAKRGQDVALRCDPISGHVSLFWYQQALGQGPEFLTYFQNEAQLDKSGLPSDRFFAERPEGSVSTLKIQRTQQEDSAVYLCASSLGGRSNSPLHFGNGTRLTVT.

The CDR3 spells CASSDVSDSPLHF. CDR3 DNA: TGTGCCAGCAGTGATGTATCAGATTCACCCCTCCACTTT. The chain couples TRBV6-1 to TRBJ1-6; D call uncertain. CDR1 and CDR2 (germline): MNHNS, SASEGT. This CDR3 has 13 amino acids. V lost 3 bases and J lost 8, with 8 bases in between.

The CDR3 reads CASSEARTANYGYTF. Written as DNA, the CDR3 is TGTGCCAGCAGTGAAGCACGGACAGCTAACTATGGCTACACCTTC. The J gene is TRBJ1-2, the V gene TRBV2; possible D gene TRBD1, 6 bases. Germline V gene data show CDR1 as SNHLY and CDR2 as FYNNEI. V was pared by 0 bases and J by 0 bases, with 8 bases between. There are 15 residues in the CDR3.

This clonotype was recorded a few times. The CDR3 nucleotides are TGTGCCACCAGTGACAGGACTAGCGGGTTCTATGAGCAGTTCTTC. Translated, it gives CATSDRTSGFYEQFF. This chain joins TRBV24-1 and TRBJ2-1; 11 bases agree with TRBD2. Trimming removed 4 bases from V and 8 bases from J; junction bases left unmatched: 6. Germline CDR1 KGHDR, CDR2 SFDVKD. This CDR3 is built from 15 residues.

In its sample, this clonotype was seen a few times. The genes are TRBV20-1 and TRBJ2-1, with 13 bases aligning to TRBD2. The J call is uncertain, as TRBJ2-7 better fits the DNA end. Germline V gives CDR1 DFQATT, CDR2 SNEGSKA (reference sequence). This CDR3 has 15 amino acids. This chain's CDR3 is CSARSLAGGPYEQYF. The CDR3 bases are TGCAGTGCTAGGTCACTAGCGGGAGGGCCTTACGAGCAGTACTTC.

The gene calls are TRBV7-3 and TRBJ1-1, with D possibly matching TRBD1 (6 bases). The CDR3 runs 14 residues. The V end lost 0 bases, the J end lost 1 base, and 6 bases lay between the germline ends. From germline, CDR1 is SGHTA and CDR2 FQGTGA. The CDR3 is CASSLTGQNTEAFF. The CDR3 coding sequence is TGTGCCAGCAGCTTAACGGGACAGAACACTGAAGCTTTCTTT.

The genes are TRBV6-1 and TRBJ2-3; 11 bases are shared with TRBD2. The V gene end was trimmed by 2 bases and the J gene end by 4 bases; junction bases not matched to a gene: 5. Germline CDR1 and CDR2: MNHNS and SASEGT. The CDR3 covers 16 residues. CDR3: CASSELAGGIADTQYF. For the CDR3, the DNA is TGTGCCAGCAGTGAACTAGCGGGAGGTATCGCAGATACGCAGTATTTT.

This clonotype showed up just a few times. This sequence joins TRBV19 and TRBJ1-5; TRBD1 is a possible D gene (6 bases). Trimming removed 3 bases from V and 3 bases from J, with 15 bases in between. Germline assignment: CDR1 LNHDA and CDR2 SQIVND (reference sequence). This CDR3 contains 16 residues. CDR3 in amino acids: CASSMVDQGFNQPQHF. The CDR3 nucleotides read TGTGCCAGTAGTATGGTTGATCAGGGGTTCAATCAGCCCCAGCATTTT.

The gene calls are TRBV28 and TRBJ2-3; possibly TRBD1 for D (6 bases). The CDR3 loop spans 16 amino acids. CDR1 and CDR2 (germline): MDHEN, SYDVKM. Trimming took off 5 bases at V and 4 bases at J, with 19 bases between the two ends. The CDR3 protein is CASSPPGRGSADTQYF. CDR3 sequence (DNA): TGTGCCAGCAGTCCGCCGGGCAGGGGCAGCGCAGATACGCAGTATTTT.

The chain has TRBV20-1 and TRBJ1-5; 9 bases fit TRBD1. J was trimmed by 4 bases and V by 0 bases; bases with no gene match: 7. There are 16 residues in the CDR3. Germline assignment: CDR1 DFQATT and CDR2 SNEGSKA (reference sequence). The CDR3 spells CSARDPGTGWNQPQHF. The CDR3 DNA is TGCAGTGCTAGAGATCCGGGGACAGGGTGGAATCAGCCCCAGCATTTT.

This chain uses TRBV6-2 or TRBV6-3 with TRBJ2-6; perhaps D is TRBD1 or TRBD2 (5 bases each). Germline V gene data show CDR1 as MNHEY and CDR2 as SVGEGT. V was cut by 5 bases and J by 0 bases, with 17 bases left in between. The CDR3 has 18 residues. The CDR3 bases are TGTGCCAGCAGTCGTCACCGGGACGAAGGCTCTGGGGCCAACGTCCTGACTTTC. As protein: CASSRHRDEGSGANVLTF.

The J gene is TRBJ1-1, the V gene TRBV7-3; D possibly corresponds to TRBD1 (6 bases). The CDR3 covers 14 residues. Germline values: CDR1 SGHTA, CDR2 FQGTGA. Trimming left V 2 bases short and J 6 bases short, with 13 bases between. As DNA, the CDR3 is TGTGCCAGCAGCTTACTTCCAGGGGCATCTGAAGCTTTCTTT. Encoded protein: CASSLLPGASEAFF.

V gene TRBV20-1 combines with J gene TRBJ2-1; no firm D call. The V and J ends lost 4 bases and 2 bases respectively, with 12 bases between them. Per germline, CDR1 DFQATT and CDR2 SNEGSKA (reference sequence). CDR3 length: 14 residues. The CDR3: CSATKVTPYNEQFF. The CDR3 nucleotides read TGCAGTGCTACAAAGGTTACCCCCTACAATGAGCAGTTCTTC.

The chain recombines TRBV6-1 with TRBJ2-3; D is perhaps TRBD2 (5 bases). Per germline, CDR1 MNHNS and CDR2 SASEGT. This CDR3 region has 15 residues. The V and J ends lost 7 bases and 2 bases respectively, with 16 bases between them. DNA for the CDR3: TGTGCCAGCACCCTGAGGGTGTCGGACACAGATACGCAGTATTTT. Residues: CASTLRVSDTDTQYF.

This clonotype was seen a handful of times. The V gene is TRBV6-5, the J gene TRBJ2-7; D is unresolved. This CDR3 spans 17 amino acids. V was shortened by 0 bases and J by 3 bases, with 18 bases between the two germline ends. Germline V gives CDR1 MNHEY, CDR2 SVGAGI. CDR3 loop: CASSYSKATARNYEQYF. Here the CDR3 DNA reads TGTGCCAGCAGTTACTCGAAAGCAACAGCGCGGAACTACGAGCAGTACTTC.

V and J are TRBV6-2 or TRBV6-3 and TRBJ1-5, with no clear D. Germline loops: CDR1 MNHEY, CDR2 SVGEGT. This CDR3 comprises 13 residues. V was shortened by 4 bases and J by 2 bases, with 6 bases between the two germline ends. In nucleotides, the CDR3 is TGTGCCAGCAGTTCCCGGGGCAATCAGCCCCAGCATTTT. Translated, it gives CASSSRGNQPQHF.

This chain joins TRBV19 and TRBJ2-3, with TRBD1 matching over 9 bases. Germline trimming cut 3 bases from V and 4 bases from J; bases unmatched to any gene: 2. CDR1 is LNHDA, CDR2 SQIVND, per germline (reference sequence). The CDR3 has 14 amino acids. Written as DNA, the CDR3 is TGTGCCAGTAGTATGGGACAGGGCGCAGATACGCAGTATTTT. As protein: CASSMGQGADTQYF.

DNA of the CDR3: TGTGCCATCAGTGGAGTGGGGCAACGCAATGAGCAGTTCTTC. The encoded protein is CAISGVGQRNEQFF. The chain couples TRBV10-3 to TRBJ2-1, with TRBD1 as a possible D gene (5 bases). This CDR3 is 14 amino acids long. With 4 bases removed from V and 6 bases from J, the gap between germline ends came to 13 bases. Germline CDR1 is ENHRY and CDR2 is SYGVKD.

The rearrangement joins TRBV7-2 to TRBJ2-7, with 12 bases matching TRBD2. The CDR3 is made up of 18 amino acids. CDR1 is SGHTA and CDR2 is FQGNSA in the germline V gene. V trimming: 1 base; J trimming: 2 bases; junction bases outside the gene matches: 9. The CDR3 coding sequence is TGTGCCAGCAGCTTAGGGGGACTAGCGGGTTTCCACACCTACGAGCAGTACTTC. It specifies CASSLGGLAGFHTYEQYF.

This clonotype has a handful of counts. The rearrangement joins TRBV20-1 to TRBJ2-1; 7 positions match TRBD1. Germline V gene lookup returns CDR1 DFQATT and CDR2 SNEGSKA (reference sequence). The CDR3 covers 14 residues. V was clipped by 6 bases and J by 6 bases; unmatched bases: 11. The DNA of the CDR3 is TGCAGTGCAGGGGGCTTAGCCCGGGGCAATGAGCAGTTCTTC. Protein: CSAGGLARGNEQFF.

The gene calls are TRBV28 and TRBJ1-4; the D gene is possibly TRBD1 (6 bases). The V gene lost 6 bases and the J gene lost 3 bases, with 11 bases spanning the gap. The CDR3 extends over 14 amino acids. Germline assignment: CDR1 MDHEN and CDR2 SYDVKM. The CDR3 reads CASRGDRSNEKLFF. For the CDR3, the DNA is TGTGCCAGCAGGGGCGACAGGTCTAATGAAAAACTGTTTTTT.

This clonotype was detected a few times. V and J are TRBV20-1 and TRBJ2-5, with unresolved D. Trimming shortened V by 6 bases and J by 2 bases, and 10 bases separated the two germline ends. This CDR3 has 12 amino acids. The germline CDR1 and CDR2 sequences are DFQATT and SNEGSKA (reference sequence). The CDR3 protein is CSAPLLQETQYF. CDR3 in DNA: TGCAGTGCCCCCCTGCTTCAAGAGACCCAGTACTTC.

This rearrangement joins TRBV6-5 to TRBJ2-5, with TRBD2 matching 14 bases. Germline V gene sequence: CDR1 MNHEY, CDR2 SVGAGI. The CDR3 runs 15 residues. The V and J ends lost 2 bases and 4 bases, in that order; junction bases with no gene match: 0. In nucleotides, the CDR3 is TGTGCCAGCAGTTACGGGACTAGCGGGAGAGAGACCCAGTACTTC. Translation: CASSYGTSGRETQYF.